This T cell receptor beta chain was found in a study of blood T cells in healthy people across ages. Isolation per sample recovered at least 7 million PBMCs. The CDR3 totals 12 residues. Trimming cost V 1 base and J 6 bases, with 7 bases left between them. Germline values: CDR1 MNHEY, CDR2 SVGAGI. A second PCR of 7 to 11 cycles used a sample-barcoded 5' primer and a J-beta primer mix. Using its own MiXCR run on the 5' RACE reads, TCRdb lists one record per CDR3 protein. The sample holds 920,000 or so distinct CDR3 sequences, 45% seen once. This clonotype was recorded many times. The sequence was collected from an older woman in good health. This chain links TRBV6-5 with TRBJ2-7; D not certain. Sequenced input: blood. The CDR3 loop reads CASSYLGSEQYF. Written as DNA, the CDR3 is TGTGCCAGCAGTTACTTGGGGTCCGAGCAGTACTTC.